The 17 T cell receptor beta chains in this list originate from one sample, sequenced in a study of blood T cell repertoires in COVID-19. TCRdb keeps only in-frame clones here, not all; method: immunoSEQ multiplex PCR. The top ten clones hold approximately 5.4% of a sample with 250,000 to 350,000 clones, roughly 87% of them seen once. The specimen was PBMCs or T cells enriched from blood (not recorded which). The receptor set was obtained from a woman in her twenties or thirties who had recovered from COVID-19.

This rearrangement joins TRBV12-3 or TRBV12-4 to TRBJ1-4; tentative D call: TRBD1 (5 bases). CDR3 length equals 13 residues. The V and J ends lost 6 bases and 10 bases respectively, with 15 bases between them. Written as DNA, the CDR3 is TGTGCCAGCAGGCAAGGCCAGGGCGCAAAACTGTTTTTT. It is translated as CASRQGQGAKLFF.

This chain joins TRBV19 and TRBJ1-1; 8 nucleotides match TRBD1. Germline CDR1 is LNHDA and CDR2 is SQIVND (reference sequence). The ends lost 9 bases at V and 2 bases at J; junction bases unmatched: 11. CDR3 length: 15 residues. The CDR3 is CASRPRTGPNTEAFF. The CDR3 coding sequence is TGTGCCAGCCGACCTCGGACAGGGCCCAACACTGAAGCTTTCTTT.

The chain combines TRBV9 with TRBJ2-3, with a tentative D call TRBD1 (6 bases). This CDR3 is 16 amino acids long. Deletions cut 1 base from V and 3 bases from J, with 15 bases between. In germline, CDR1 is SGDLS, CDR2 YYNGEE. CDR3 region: CASSVFGQGLTDTQYF. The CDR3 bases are TGTGCCAGCAGCGTATTCGGTCAGGGGTTAACAGATACGCAGTATTTT.

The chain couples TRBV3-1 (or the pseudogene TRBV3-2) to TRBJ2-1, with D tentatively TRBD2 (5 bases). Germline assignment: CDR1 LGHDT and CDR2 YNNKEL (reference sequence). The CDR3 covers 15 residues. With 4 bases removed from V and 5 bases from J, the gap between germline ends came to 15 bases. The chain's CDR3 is CASSPGLAAHNEQFF. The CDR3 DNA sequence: TGTGCCAGCAGCCCCGGACTGGCGGCTCACAATGAGCAGTTCTTC.

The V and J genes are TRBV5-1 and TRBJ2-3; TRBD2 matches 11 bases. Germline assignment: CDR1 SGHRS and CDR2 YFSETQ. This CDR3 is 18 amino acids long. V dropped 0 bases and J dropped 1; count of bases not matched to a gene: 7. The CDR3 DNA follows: TGCGCCAGCAGCTTGGGTTCTAGCGGGGGGCGGGGCACAGATACGCAGTATTTT. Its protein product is CASSLGSSGGRGTDTQYF.

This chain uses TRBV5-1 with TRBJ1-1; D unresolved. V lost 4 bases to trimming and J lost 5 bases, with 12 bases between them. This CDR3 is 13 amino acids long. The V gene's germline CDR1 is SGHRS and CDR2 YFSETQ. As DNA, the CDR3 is TGCGCCAGCAGCCCGGAGGGTGGGACTGAAGCTTTCTTT. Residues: CASSPEGGTEAFF.

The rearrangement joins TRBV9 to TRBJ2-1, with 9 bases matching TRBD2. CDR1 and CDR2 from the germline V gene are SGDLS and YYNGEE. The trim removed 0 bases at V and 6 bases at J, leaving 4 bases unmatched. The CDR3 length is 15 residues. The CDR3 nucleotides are TGTGCCAGCAGCGTAGGAGCGGGGGGACTCAATGAGCAGTTCTTC. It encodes CASSVGAGGLNEQFF.

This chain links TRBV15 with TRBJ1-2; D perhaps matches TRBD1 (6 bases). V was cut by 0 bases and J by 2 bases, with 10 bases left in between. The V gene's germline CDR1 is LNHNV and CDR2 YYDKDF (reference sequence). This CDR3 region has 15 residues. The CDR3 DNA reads TGTGCCACCAGCAGAGAAGGGGGGGCGAACTATGGCTACACCTTC. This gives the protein CATSREGGANYGYTF. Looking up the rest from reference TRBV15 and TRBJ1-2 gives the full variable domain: DAMVIQNPRYQVTQFGKPVTLSCSQTLNHNVMYWYQQKSSQAPKLLFHYYDKDFNNEADTPDNFQSRRPNTSFCFLDIRSPGLGDTAMYLCATSREGGANYGYTFGSGTRLTVV.

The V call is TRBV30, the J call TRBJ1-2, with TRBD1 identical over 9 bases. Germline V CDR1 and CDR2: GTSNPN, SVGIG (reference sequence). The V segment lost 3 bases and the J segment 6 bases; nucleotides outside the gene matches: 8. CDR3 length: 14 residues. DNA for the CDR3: TGTGCCTGGAGGGGGGCGGACAGGGGAGATGGCTACACCTTC. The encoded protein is CAWRGADRGDGYTF.

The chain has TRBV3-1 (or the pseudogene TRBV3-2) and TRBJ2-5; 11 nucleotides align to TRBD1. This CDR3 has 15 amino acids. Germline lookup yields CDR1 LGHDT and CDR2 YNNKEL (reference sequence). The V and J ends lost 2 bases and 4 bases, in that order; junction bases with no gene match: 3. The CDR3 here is CASSQSGQGGETQYF. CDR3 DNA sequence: TGTGCCAGCAGCCAATCGGGACAGGGGGGAGAGACCCAGTACTTC.

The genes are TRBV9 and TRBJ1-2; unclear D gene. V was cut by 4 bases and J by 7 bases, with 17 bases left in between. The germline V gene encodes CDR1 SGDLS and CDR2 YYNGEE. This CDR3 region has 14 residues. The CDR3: CASSLTSPSPGYTF. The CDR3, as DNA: TGTGCCAGCAGCCTGACAAGCCCTTCCCCTGGCTACACCTTC. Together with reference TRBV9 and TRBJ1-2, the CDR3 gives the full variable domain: DSGVTQTPKHLITATGQRVTLRCSPRSGDLSVYWYQQSLDQGLQFLIQYYNGEERAKGNILERFSAQQFPDLHSELNLSSLELGDSALYFCASSLTSPSPGYTFGSGTRLTVV.

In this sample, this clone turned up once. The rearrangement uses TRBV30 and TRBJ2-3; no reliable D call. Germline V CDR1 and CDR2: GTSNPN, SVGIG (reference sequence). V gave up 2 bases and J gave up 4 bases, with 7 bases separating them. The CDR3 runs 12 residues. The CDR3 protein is CAWSSSPDTQYF. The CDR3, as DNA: TGTGCCTGGAGTAGTAGCCCAGATACGCAGTATTTT.

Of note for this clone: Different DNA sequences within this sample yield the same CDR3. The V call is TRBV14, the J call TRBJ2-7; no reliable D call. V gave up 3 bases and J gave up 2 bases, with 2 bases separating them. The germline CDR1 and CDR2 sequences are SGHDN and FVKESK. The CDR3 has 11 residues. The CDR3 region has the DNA TGTGCCAGCAGCCATACCTACGAGCAGTACTTC. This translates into CASSHTYEQYF.

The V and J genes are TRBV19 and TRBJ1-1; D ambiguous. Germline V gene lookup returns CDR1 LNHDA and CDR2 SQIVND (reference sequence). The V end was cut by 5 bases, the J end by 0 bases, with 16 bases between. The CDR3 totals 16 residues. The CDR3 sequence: CASSSRTQSMNTEAFF. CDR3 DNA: TGTGCCAGTAGTTCCCGGACTCAGTCCATGAACACTGAAGCTTTCTTT.

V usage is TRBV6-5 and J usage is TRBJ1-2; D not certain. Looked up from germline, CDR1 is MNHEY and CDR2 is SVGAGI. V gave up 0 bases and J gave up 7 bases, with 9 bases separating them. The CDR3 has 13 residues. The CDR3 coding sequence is TGTGCCAGCAGTTACTCCGGGGATTCTGGCTACACCTTC. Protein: CASSYSGDSGYTF.

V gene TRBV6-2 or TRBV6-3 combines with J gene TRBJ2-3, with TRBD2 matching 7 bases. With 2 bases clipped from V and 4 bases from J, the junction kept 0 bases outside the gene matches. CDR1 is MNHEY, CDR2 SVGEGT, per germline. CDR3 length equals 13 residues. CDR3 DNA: TGTGCCAGCAGTTACGGGGGGGCAGATACGCAGTATTTT. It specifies CASSYGGADTQYF.

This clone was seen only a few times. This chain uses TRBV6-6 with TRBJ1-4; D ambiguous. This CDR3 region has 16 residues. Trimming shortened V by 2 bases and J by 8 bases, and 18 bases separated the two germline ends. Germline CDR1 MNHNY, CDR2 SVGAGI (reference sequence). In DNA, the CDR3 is TGTGCCAGCAGTTACCCCTTAGCCACTGCGAGGGAAAAACTGTTTTTT. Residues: CASSYPLATAREKLFF.